The clone carrying this TCR beta chain was recorded at least ten times. The sample comes from a study of blood T cells in healthy people across ages. Through a sample-barcoded 5' primer and a J-beta primer mix, a second PCR was run for roughly 7 to 11 cycles. TCRdb re-called the 5' RACE reads through MiXCR, storing one row per CDR3 protein. The table lists 870,000 or so distinct CDR3 sequences, 25% to 30% of them singletons, with 17% in the top ten. Germline CDR1 is DFQATT and CDR2 is SNEGSKA (reference sequence). V was shortened by 4 bases and J by 5 bases, with 11 bases between the two germline ends. The CDR3 is made up of 12 amino acids.

The sequence was collected from a woman aged 80 or over in good health. The genes are TRBV20-1 and TRBJ2-5; the D gene could be TRBD1 or TRBD2 (6 bases each). The sequenced sample consisted of blood. CDR3 bases: TGCAGTGCTAAACGGGGGCGGGAGACCCAGTACTTC. Translated: CSAKRGRETQYF.